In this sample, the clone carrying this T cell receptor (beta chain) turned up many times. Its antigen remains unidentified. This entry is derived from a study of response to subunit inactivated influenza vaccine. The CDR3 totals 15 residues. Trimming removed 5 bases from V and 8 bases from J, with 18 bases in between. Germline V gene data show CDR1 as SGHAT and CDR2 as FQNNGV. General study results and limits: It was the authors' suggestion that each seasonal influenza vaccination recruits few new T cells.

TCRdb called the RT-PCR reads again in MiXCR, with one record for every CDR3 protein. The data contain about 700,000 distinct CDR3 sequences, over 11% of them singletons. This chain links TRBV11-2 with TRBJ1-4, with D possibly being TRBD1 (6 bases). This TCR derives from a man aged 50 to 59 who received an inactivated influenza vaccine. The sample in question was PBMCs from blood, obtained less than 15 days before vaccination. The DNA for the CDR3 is TGTGCCAGCAGCGGCCGGGACACCCCTGACGAAAAACTGTTTTTT. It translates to CASSGRDTPDEKLFF.